These 22 T cell receptor beta chains originate from one sample sequenced in a study of cytomegalovirus exposure and HLA in healthy donors. Researchers ran the PCR with 60 Vbeta and 13 Jbeta primers. Sequenced by immunoSEQ multiplex PCR; TCRdb stores in-frame clones only, minus some. This sample has roughly 78,000 clones; about 60% occur once, and the top ten carry around 5%. Sequencing was performed on PBMCs. These receptors all stem from a young man in good health and CMV-seropositive.

V and J are TRBV7-9 and TRBJ2-2; perhaps TRBD1 as D (6 bases). The CDR3 totals 15 residues. V lost 6 bases, J lost 1 base, and 12 bases lay in between. The germline V gene encodes CDR1 SEHNR and CDR2 FQNEAQ (reference sequence). The DNA for the CDR3 is TGTGCCAGCAGGCCATCAGGGGTGAACACCGGGGAGCTGTTTTTT. Translated: CASRPSGVNTGELFF.

V is TRBV10-3 and J is TRBJ2-5, with 8 bases that match TRBD1. V trimming: 11 bases; J trimming: 1 base; junction bases outside the gene matches: 6. Germline CDR1 ENHRY, CDR2 SYGVKD. The CDR3 extends over 13 amino acids. CDR3 in amino acids: CASDRGGQETQYF. In DNA, the CDR3 is TGTGCCTCCGACAGGGGCGGCCAAGAGACCCAGTACTTC.

This chain uses TRBV2 with TRBJ2-3; TRBD2 is a possible D gene (5 bases). The V and J ends lost 9 bases and 12 bases respectively, with 19 bases between them. Germline loops: CDR1 SNHLY, CDR2 FYNNEI. There are 12 residues in the CDR3. The CDR3 nucleotides read TGTGCCAGTTCGGGGAACTCCCTAAGTCAGTATTTT. Its protein is CASSGNSLSQYF.

This clone appeared a single time. This chain joins TRBV7-8 and TRBJ1-1; 7 bases map to TRBD1. The V segment lost 0 bases and the J segment 4 bases; nucleotides outside the gene matches: 5. The germline gives CDR1 SGHVS, CDR2 FQNEAQ. The CDR3 runs to 15 residues. The chain's CDR3 is CASSLAGGPFTEAFF. CDR3 DNA sequence: TGTGCCAGCAGCTTAGCAGGGGGCCCTTTCACTGAAGCTTTCTTT.

CDR3 nucleotide sequence: TGTGCCAGCTCACCTCGACAGCCCTCAGAGACTCACTATGGCTACACCTTC. Translated, it gives CASSPRQPSETHYGYTF. The rearrangement links TRBV18 to TRBJ1-2; D is perhaps TRBD1 (5 bases). V was clipped by 3 bases and J by 3 bases, with 20 bases between them. This CDR3 contains 17 residues. Germline values: CDR1 KGHSH, CDR2 LQKENI.

The chain has TRBV6-5 and TRBJ2-6, with a tentative D call TRBD1 (6 bases). This CDR3 contains 15 residues. The germline CDR1 and CDR2 sequences are MNHEY and SVGAGI. Trimming shortened V by 5 bases and J by 3 bases, and 11 bases separated the two germline ends. The CDR3 DNA follows: TGTGCCAGCAGTCGAACGACAGGTGGGGCCAACGTCCTGACTTTC. Its translation is CASSRTTGGANVLTF.

The chain joins TRBV16 to TRBJ1-2; unclear D gene. There are 14 residues in the CDR3. Trimming removed 0 bases at V and 7 bases at J, with 12 bases between. Germline V gives CDR1 KGHSY, CDR2 FQNENV. CDR3 sequence (DNA): TGTGCCAGCAGCCAATCGCAGGATAGGTCTGGCTACACCTTC. It encodes CASSQSQDRSGYTF.

The chain recombines TRBV9 with TRBJ2-2; perhaps TRBD1 as D (6 bases). Trimming stripped 0 bases from V and 8 bases from J, with 11 bases between. The CDR3 runs 14 residues. Germline V gives CDR1 SGDLS, CDR2 YYNGEE. This chain's CDR3 is CASSVEVRGGELFF. The CDR3 coding sequence is TGTGCCAGCAGCGTAGAGGTCAGGGGAGGGGAGCTGTTTTTT.

This chain links TRBV11-2 with TRBJ2-1; tentatively, D is TRBD1 (7 bases). The CDR3 contains 15 residues. Trimming cost V 5 bases and J 9 bases, with 20 bases left between them. Looked up from germline, CDR1 is SGHAT and CDR2 is FQNNGV. As DNA, the CDR3 is TGTGCCAGCAGCCCAGGGGGGCAGGCCGCCGGTGAGCAGTTCTTC. Protein sequence: CASSPGGQAAGEQFF. The full variable domain, with the rest looked up from reference TRBV11-2 and TRBJ2-1, is EAGVAQSPRYKIIEKRQSVAFWCNPISGHATLYWYQQILGQGPKLLIQFQNNGVVDDSQLPKDRFSAERLKGVDSTLKIQPAKLEDSAVYLCASSPGGQAAGEQFFGPGTRLTVL.

The chain links TRBV30 to TRBJ1-6, with D unclear. The germline gives CDR1 GTSNPN, CDR2 SVGIG (reference sequence). V was shortened by 0 bases and J by 7 bases, with 7 bases between the two germline ends. This CDR3 has 13 residues. The chain's CDR3 is CAWSVRGNSPLHF. CDR3 bases: TGTGCCTGGAGTGTACGAGGGAATTCACCCCTCCACTTT. The complete variable domain, with remaining parts taken from reference TRBV30 and TRBJ1-6, reads SQTIHQWPATLVQPVGSPLSLECTVEGTSNPNLYWYRQAAGRGLQLLFYSVGIGQISSEVPQNLSASRPQDRQFILSSKKLLLSDSGFYLCAWSVRGNSPLHFGNGTRLTVT.

The chain is built from TRBV27 and TRBJ2-7; D unresolved. CDR1 MNHEY and CDR2 SMNVEV come from the germline V gene (reference sequence). V was cut by 7 bases and J by 2 bases, with 18 bases left in between. The CDR3 sequence is 15 residues long. CDR3 protein: CASTPTAIPTYEQYF. For the CDR3, the DNA is TGTGCCAGCACCCCCACTGCTATCCCAACCTACGAGCAGTACTTC.

The genes are TRBV18 and TRBJ2-1; tentative D call: TRBD2 (6 bases). In germline, CDR1 is KGHSH, CDR2 LQKENI. The CDR3 consists of 12 residues. Trimming removed 10 bases at V and 8 bases at J, with 15 bases between. CDR3 nucleotide sequence: TGTGCCACCTTCGGAGGGGCCGATGAGCAGTTCTTC. This codes for CATFGGADEQFF.

This clone was seen just once. V gene TRBV4-1 combines with J gene TRBJ2-1; D is ambiguous. The ends were cut back, 0 bases at V and 1 base at J, with 4 bases in the middle. This CDR3 is 14 amino acids long. Germline V lookup: CDR1 MGHRA, CDR2 YSYEKL. The CDR3 protein is CASSQDASYNEQFF. The CDR3 DNA reads TGCGCCAGCAGCCAAGATGCGTCCTACAATGAGCAGTTCTTC.

The chain couples TRBV5-6 to TRBJ2-3; 8 positions match TRBD2. Germline CDR1 and CDR2: SGHDT and YYEEEE. This CDR3 region has 16 residues. V lost 3 bases to trimming and J lost 3 bases; unmatched junction nucleotides: 9. CDR3 sequence reads: CASSSSGLAQTDTQYF. The CDR3 nucleotides are TGTGCCAGCAGCTCATCTGGACTAGCCCAGACAGATACGCAGTATTTT.

The J gene is TRBJ2-5, the V gene TRBV7-8, with 9 bases identical to TRBD2. This CDR3 has 15 amino acids. J was trimmed by 4 bases and V by 3 bases; bases with no gene match: 6. Germline lookup yields CDR1 SGHVS and CDR2 FQNEAQ. In nucleotides, the CDR3 is TGTGCCAGCAGCTTCAGCGCGGGGGGGGGAGAGACCCAGTACTTC. It translates to CASSFSAGGGETQYF.

This sequence joins TRBV6-5 and TRBJ2-7; TRBD1 agrees at 9 bases. Looked up from germline, CDR1 is MNHEY and CDR2 is SVGAGI. J was trimmed by 3 bases and V by 7 bases; bases with no gene match: 4. The CDR3 consists of 13 residues. Here the CDR3 reads CASTKTGGYEQYF. In DNA form, the CDR3 reads TGTGCCAGCACCAAGACAGGGGGCTACGAGCAGTACTTC.

The V and J genes are TRBV19 and TRBJ2-3, with 7 bases matching TRBD2. Per germline, CDR1 LNHDA and CDR2 SQIVND (reference sequence). Germline trimming cut 3 bases from V and 4 bases from J; bases unmatched to any gene: 4. The CDR3 sequence is 14 residues long. The CDR3, as DNA: TGTGCCAGTAGTATGGCGGGAGTTGCAGATACGCAGTATTTT. Protein sequence: CASSMAGVADTQYF.

This chain links TRBV30 with TRBJ1-1; D remains unclear. V shed 0 bases and J shed 0 bases, with 11 bases lying between them. This CDR3 is built from 15 residues. Germline values: CDR1 GTSNPN, CDR2 SVGIG (reference sequence). The CDR3 loop is CAWSVSLFMNTEAFF. CDR3 DNA: TGTGCCTGGAGTGTAAGTCTATTCATGAACACTGAAGCTTTCTTT.

The chain is built from TRBV30 and TRBJ2-3, with 7 nucleotides matching TRBD1. The CDR3 spans 14 residues. The V and J ends lost 5 bases and 1 base, in that order; junction bases with no gene match: 6. The germline CDR1 and CDR2 sequences are GTSNPN and SVGIG (reference sequence). The CDR3 sequence is CAWDREWGTDTQYF. DNA of the CDR3: TGTGCCTGGGACAGGGAATGGGGCACAGATACGCAGTATTTT.

This clone came up once. One junction end does not reproduce the germline sequence, and a read error may be involved. CDR3 nucleotides: TGTGCTAGCAGCCCAAACCCCTCAGGGGGCAATGAGCAGTTCTTC. It is translated as CASSPNPSGGNEQFF. This chain links TRBV7-7 with TRBJ2-1, with 7 bases that match TRBD1. CDR1 is SSHAT, CDR2 FNYEAQ, per germline (reference sequence). The CDR3 covers 15 residues.

The chain employs TRBV5-1 and TRBJ1-3; D is perhaps TRBD1 (6 bases). Trimming took 4 bases from V and 4 from J, leaving 15 bases between them. This CDR3 comprises 15 residues. CDR1 is SGHRS and CDR2 is YFSETQ in the germline V gene. This CDR3 is CASSPTGPEGNTIYF. The DNA for the CDR3 is TGCGCCAGCAGCCCCACAGGGCCAGAAGGAAACACCATATATTTT.

Note on this clone: It is unclear where the CDR3 begins or ends on the DNA, so no DNA is shown, and the CDR3 is as TCRdb lists it. The same CDR3 arises from other DNA sequences in this sample as well. The chain has TRBV10-3 and TRBJ2-3; TRBD2, the table's D call, lacks a check against the DNA. CDR1 is ENHRY and CDR2 is SYGVKD in the germline V gene. The CDR3 region is 17 residues in length, termini included. This CDR3 reads CAISESQVGGGTDTQYF.